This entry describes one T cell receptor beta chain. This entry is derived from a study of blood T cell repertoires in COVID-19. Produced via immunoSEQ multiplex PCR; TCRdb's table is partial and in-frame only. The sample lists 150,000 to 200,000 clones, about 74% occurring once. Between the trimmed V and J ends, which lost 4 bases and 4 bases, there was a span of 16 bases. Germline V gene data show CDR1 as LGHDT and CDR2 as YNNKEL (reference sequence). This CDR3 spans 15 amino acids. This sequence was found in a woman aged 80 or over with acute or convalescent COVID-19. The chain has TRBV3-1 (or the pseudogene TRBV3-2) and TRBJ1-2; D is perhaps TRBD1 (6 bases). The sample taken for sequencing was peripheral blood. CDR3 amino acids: CASSPSGGVTYGYTF. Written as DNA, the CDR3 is TGTGCCAGCAGCCCCTCGGGGGGCGTAACCTATGGCTACACCTTC.